This paragraph reports one T cell receptor (beta chain). These data originate in a study of OX40 agonist ivuxolimab in advanced cancers. Between the trimmed V and J ends, which lost 2 bases and 4 bases, there was a span of 15 bases. Germline values: CDR1 LNHDA, CDR2 SQIVND (reference sequence). The CDR3 has 15 amino acids. Clones were read by immunoSEQ multiplex PCR, and TCRdb kept only the in-frame ones, dropping some. Counted here are around 100,000 clones, approximately 95% occurring once; the ten biggest clones make up around 2%. The specimen was CD4+ or CD8+ T cells sorted from blood, collected in a trial of the OX40 agonist ivuxolimab. V is TRBV19 and J is TRBJ2-7, with D possibly being TRBD2 (5 bases). The sequence derives from an adult with an advanced solid tumor such as melanoma, head and neck, liver or kidney cancer. DNA of the CDR3: TGTGCCAGTAGTATAACCACTAGTGGGAGTTACGAGCAGTACTTC. Translation: CASSITTSGSYEQYF.